The clone carrying this T cell receptor (beta chain) was detected ten times or more. What it binds is not known. Two rounds of multiplex PCR amplified TCR beta CDR3 from genomic DNA. Individual primers that were specific to each TRBV and TRBJ gene served in first-round PCR. MiXCR was run by TCRdb on the multiplex PCR reads, yielding one entry per CDR3 protein. The top ten clones hold approximately 41% of a sample with 14,000 or so distinct CDR3 sequences, 37% of them seen once. The sample comes from a study of prognosis after radiotherapy for stage I lung cancer. Study findings and constraints: The study found lower Shannon entropy after stereotactic body radiation therapy in patients who developed distant metastases.

From germline, CDR1 is MNHNS and CDR2 SASEGT. V was pared by 2 bases and J by 1 base, with 9 bases between. The CDR3 runs to 15 residues. The source of this sequence is a donor over 45 with non-small cell lung cancer. Sequencing used PBMCs, obtained before or after stereotactic body radiation therapy (not recorded which). The V gene is TRBV6-1, the J gene TRBJ2-1; perhaps TRBD2 as D (6 bases). The CDR3 is CASSEWGLSYNEQFF. In DNA form, the CDR3 reads TGTGCCAGCAGTGAATGGGGACTTTCCTACAATGAGCAGTTCTTC.